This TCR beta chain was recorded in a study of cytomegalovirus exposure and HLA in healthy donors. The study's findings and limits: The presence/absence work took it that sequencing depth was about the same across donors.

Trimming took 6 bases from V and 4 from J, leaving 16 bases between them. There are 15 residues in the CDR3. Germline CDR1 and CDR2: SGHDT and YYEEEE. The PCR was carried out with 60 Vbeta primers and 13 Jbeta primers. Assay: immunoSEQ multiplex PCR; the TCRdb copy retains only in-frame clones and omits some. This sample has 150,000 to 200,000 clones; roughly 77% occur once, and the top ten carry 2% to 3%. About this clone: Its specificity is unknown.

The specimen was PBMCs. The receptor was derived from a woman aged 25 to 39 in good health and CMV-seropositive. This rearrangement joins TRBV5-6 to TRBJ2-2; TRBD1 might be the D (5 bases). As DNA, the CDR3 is TGTGCCAGCACCCCAACAGGTTTGCGCACCGGGGAGCTGTTTTTT. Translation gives CASTPTGLRTGELFF. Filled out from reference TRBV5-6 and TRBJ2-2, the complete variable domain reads DAGVTQSPTHLIKTRGQQVTLRCSPKSGHDTVSWYQQALGQGPQFIFQYYEEEERQRGNFPDRFSGHQFPNYSSELNVNALLLGDSALYLCASTPTGLRTGELFFGEGSRLTVL.